The next 11 T cell receptor beta chains were all read from a single sample in a study of blood T cells in healthy people across ages. Then a second PCR, running roughly 7 to 11 cycles, was carried out with a sample-barcoded 5' primer and a J-beta primer mix. TCRdb reanalysed the 5' RACE reads using MiXCR and keeps one entry per CDR3 protein. The top ten hold approximately 40% of the sample, which has approximately 730,000 distinct CDR3 sequences, about 53% seen once. Sequencing used blood. These receptors were collected from an elderly man in good health.

The CDR3 spells CASTGLALAPSYEQYF. The DNA of the CDR3 is TGTGCCAGCACGGGACTAGCTCTCGCGCCGTCCTACGAGCAGTACTTC. The chain carries TRBV6-2 or TRBV6-3 and TRBJ2-7; the match to TRBD2 covers 9 bases. V shed 7 bases, J shed 1 base, and the junction held 11 bases outside the gene matches. This CDR3 spans 16 amino acids. Germline V CDR1 and CDR2: MNHEY, SVGEGT.

V usage is TRBV4-1 and J usage is TRBJ2-7, with 9 nucleotides matching TRBD2. Looked up from germline, CDR1 is MGHRA and CDR2 is YSYEKL. V was clipped by 0 bases and J by 2 bases; unmatched bases: 8. The CDR3 contains 17 residues. The CDR3 is CASSQDKLAGLAYEQYF. The CDR3 nucleotides are TGCGCCAGCAGCCAAGATAAACTAGCGGGCTTGGCCTACGAGCAGTACTTC.

The chain couples TRBV18 to TRBJ1-1; D unclear. Germline V CDR1 and CDR2: KGHSH, LQKENI. The V and J ends lost 11 bases and 1 base respectively, with 14 bases between them. This CDR3 contains 13 residues. The CDR3 coding sequence is TGTGCCGGCGCTCAAAAAGAGAACACTGAAGCTTTCTTT. Translated: CAGAQKENTEAFF.

This clonotype occurred a few times. This chain joins TRBV20-1 and TRBJ2-1; D might be TRBD2 (6 bases). CDR1 and CDR2 (germline): DFQATT, SNEGSKA (reference sequence). Trimming left V 0 bases short and J 2 bases short, with 14 bases between. CDR3 length equals 16 residues. CDR3 sequence (DNA): TGCAGTGCTAGAGATGTCGGGGGAGACACCTACAATGAGCAGTTCTTC. It encodes CSARDVGGDTYNEQFF.

CDR3 DNA sequence: TGTGCCAGCAGTGAAGCGACGGTGGACAATGAGCAGTTCTTC. Encoded protein: CASSEATVDNEQFF. The chain couples TRBV2 to TRBJ2-1; no clear D gene. Trimming cost V 0 bases and J 5 bases, with 8 bases left between them. The CDR3 is 14 residues long. Germline CDR1 SNHLY, CDR2 FYNNEI.

The gene calls are TRBV20-1 and TRBJ2-3; D unresolved. The CDR3 consists of 11 residues. Germline V gene data show CDR1 as DFQATT and CDR2 as SNEGSKA (reference sequence). Between the trimmed V and J ends, which lost 6 bases and 6 bases, there was a span of 10 bases. CDR3 in DNA: TGCAGTGCAAGCGTTCCGGATACGCAGTATTTT. As protein: CSASVPDTQYF.

This sequence joins TRBV12-3 or TRBV12-4 and TRBJ2-1; TRBD2 matches at 12 bases. V lost 6 bases to trimming and J lost 9 bases; unmatched junction nucleotides: 9. CDR3 size: 15 residues. The CDR3 DNA sequence: TGTGCCAGCAGACCAGCTAGCGGGAGGGCCGGTGAGCAGTTCTTC. It translates to CASRPASGRAGEQFF.

This sequence joins TRBV28 and TRBJ2-5, with TRBD2 as a possible D gene (6 bases). The CDR3 loop spans 13 amino acids. V was shortened by 8 bases and J by 4 bases, with 14 bases between the two germline ends. Germline CDR1 MDHEN, CDR2 SYDVKM. The CDR3 spells CASGTVGGETQYF. The CDR3 coding sequence is TGTGCCAGCGGTACAGTGGGAGGAGAGACCCAGTACTTC.

The chain uses TRBV24-1 and TRBJ2-3; 8 nucleotides align to TRBD1. From germline, CDR1 is KGHDR and CDR2 SFDVKD. The CDR3 runs 16 residues. The junction had 3 bases not matched to a gene; V was cut back by 0 bases and J by 2 bases. The CDR3 DNA sequence: TGTGCCACCAGTGATTTGGGGACAGGTTCCACAGATACGCAGTATTTT. This gives the protein CATSDLGTGSTDTQYF.

A few counts support this clonotype. The chain joins TRBV20-1 to TRBJ2-1; 9 bases are shared with TRBD2. Germline values: CDR1 DFQATT, CDR2 SNEGSKA (reference sequence). The V and J ends lost 0 bases and 4 bases, in that order; junction bases with no gene match: 7. The CDR3 extends over 16 amino acids. CDR3: CSARDSASGNYNEQFF. The CDR3 DNA reads TGCAGTGCTAGAGATTCCGCTAGCGGGAATTACAATGAGCAGTTCTTC.

There are a few counts of this clonotype. This chain links TRBV5-6 with TRBJ1-2, with D perhaps matching TRBD1 (6 bases). From germline, CDR1 is SGHDT and CDR2 YYEEEE. The length of the CDR3 is 12 residues. The V and J ends lost 4 bases and 6 bases respectively, with 10 bases between them. The CDR3 region is CASSIRDNGYTF. In DNA, the CDR3 is TGTGCCAGCAGCATCCGGGACAATGGCTACACCTTC.